This is a list of T cell receptor beta chains from one sample in a study of human T cells and chemical hapten exposure. TCRdb independently ran MiXCR on the RACE reads; one entry per CDR3 protein. The sample includes about 110,000 distinct CDR3 sequences, roughly 12% of them seen just once. Here the sequenced sample was whole blood, taken in connection with sensitization to the hapten diphenylcyclopropenone (DPC). These TCRs come from a woman aged 45-65 years with alopecia areata. Some clones in this sample may be carry-over from other donors' samples. Both conserved end residues are part of each CDR3. The order of the fields is D gene, J gene, V gene, clone size, CDR3 protein, CDR3 DNA. A D gene is named only where the DNA matches it firmly. The size entry is marked missing in some rows and otherwise reads once, few, many or a size class.

NA | TRBJ1-1 | TRBV28 | NA | CASSKNIMAFF | TGTGCCAGCAGTAAGAATATTATGGCTTTCTTT
NA | TRBJ1-6 | TRBV5-1 | NA | CASRWTQDSPLHF | TGCGCCAGCAGGTGGACACAGGATTCACCCCTCCACTTT
NA | TRBJ1-6 | TRBV9 | NA | CASSVAENSPLHF | TGTGCCAGCAGCGTAGCCGAGAATTCACCCCTCCACTTT
NA | TRBJ2-3 | TRBV7-6 | few | CASSLGGGVDTQYF | TGTGCCAGCAGCTTAGGGGGGGGCGTAGATACGCAGTATTTT
TRBD1 | TRBJ2-7 | TRBV19 | NA | CASSPSRQGADEQYF | TGTGCCAGTAGCCCCTCCCGCCAGGGGGCCGACGAGCAGTACTTC
TRBD1 | TRBJ2-7 | TRBV6-1 | many | CATGQGGYEQYF | TGTGCCACTGGACAGGGGGGCTACGAGCAGTACTTC
TRBD1 | TRBJ1-4 | TRBV28 | few | CASSVTGATNEKLFF | TGTGCCAGCAGTGTAACAGGGGCAACTAATGAAAAACTGTTTTTT
NA | TRBJ1-1 | TRBV7-6 | many | CASSTRGGLNTEAFF | TGTGCCAGCAGCACCCGTGGCGGCCTCAACACTGAAGCTTTCTTT
TRBD2 | TRBJ2-2 | TRBV5-1 | many | CASSKREIGSTGELFF | TGCGCCAGCAGCAAGCGGGAGATAGGATCCACCGGGGAGCTGTTTTTT
NA | TRBJ2-3 | TRBV10-3 | few | CATLGTETQYF | TGTGCCACCCTCGGGACCGAAACGCAGTATTTT
NA | TRBJ1-2 | TRBV6-2/TRBV6-3 | NA | CASSTDRFYGYTF | TGTGCCAGCAGTACTGACCGCTTCTATGGCTACACCTTC
NA | TRBJ2-4 | TRBV28 | few | CASSLGALLAKNIQYF | TGTGCCAGCAGTTTAGGGGCCCTACTAGCCAAAAACATTCAGTACTTC
NA | TRBJ1-1 | TRBV29-1 | NA | CSVIPGTGGRDTEAFF | TGCAGCGTTATACCAGGGACCGGCGGAAGGGACACTGAAGCTTTCTTT
NA | TRBJ1-2 | TRBV6-2/TRBV6-3 | many | CASSYWTSRGYTF | TGTGCCAGCAGTTACTGGACATCTAGAGGCTACACCTTC
NA | TRBJ1-1 | TRBV12-3/TRBV12-4 | NA | CASTIGGYGTEAFF | TGTGCCAGCACCATTGGGGGGTACGGCACTGAAGCTTTCTTT
NA | TRBJ2-7 | TRBV3-1 | many | CASSQSGRTAYEQYF | TGTGCCAGCAGCCAATCGGGCAGGACCGCCTACGAGCAGTACTTC
NA | TRBJ2-6 | TRBV7-2 | few | CASYFGANVLTF | TGTGCCAGCTACTTTGGGGCCAACGTCCTGACTTTC
TRBD1 | TRBJ2-7 | TRBV11-2 | NA | CASSLWASGQGLDEQYF | TGTGCCAGCAGCTTATGGGCGTCGGGACAGGGATTGGACGAGCAGTACTTC
NA | TRBJ1-3 | TRBV27 | many | CASQDRSSGNTIYF | TGTGCCAGCCAAGACAGATCCTCTGGAAACACCATATATTTT
TRBD1 | TRBJ2-7 | TRBV10-3 | NA | CAIGDRGVGQYF | TGTGCTATAGGTGACAGGGGGGTCGGGCAGTACTTC
NA | TRBJ1-5 | TRBV27 | NA | CASRDRSNQPQHF | TGTGCCAGCAGGGATCGGTCCAATCAGCCCCAGCATTTT
NA | TRBJ2-2 | TRBV12-3/TRBV12-4 | few | CASSFCTNTGELFF | TGTGCCAGCAGTTTTTGTACGAACACCGGGGAGCTGTTTTTT
NA | TRBJ1-5 | TRBV7-8 | many | CASSLAGRVRLGSNQPQHF | TGTGCCAGCAGCTTAGCGGGCAGGGTGCGCTTGGGTAGCAATCAGCCCCAGCATTTT
NA | TRBJ2-7 | TRBV20-1 | many | CSAHDARNDEQYF | TGCAGTGCTCATGACGCGAGGAACGACGAGCAGTACTTC
NA | TRBJ2-7 | TRBV7-6 | NA | CASSLILEGYEQYF | TGTGCCAGCAGCTTAATACTTGAGGGGTACGAGCAGTACTTC
NA | TRBJ2-7 | TRBV9 | NA | CASSVIGSSWEQYF | TGTGCCAGCAGCGTAATTGGGTCTTCGTGGGAGCAGTACTTC
NA | TRBJ2-7 | TRBV11-2 | few | CASSLALSAGYEQYF | TGTGCCAGCAGCTTAGCTCTCTCAGCGGGCTACGAGCAGTACTTC
NA | TRBJ2-3 | TRBV11-3 | few | CASSSGELADTQYF | TGTGCCAGCAGCTCAGGGGAATTGGCAGATACGCAGTATTTT
NA | TRBJ2-1 | TRBV5-1 | many | CASRTAGEYNEQFF | TGCGCCAGCAGGACGGCAGGGGAATACAATGAGCAGTTCTTC
NA | TRBJ2-2 | TRBV29-1 | many | CSAGMWSGELFF | TGCAGCGCAGGGATGTGGTCCGGGGAGCTGTTTTTT
NA | TRBJ1-2 | TRBV3-1 | few | CASSLHYGYTF | TGTGCCAGCAGCCTCCACTATGGCTACACCTTC
NA | TRBJ2-6 | TRBV7-6 | few | CASSLTKPSGANVLTF | TGTGCCAGCAGCCTAACAAAACCCAGTGGGGCCAACGTCCTGACTTTC
NA | TRBJ2-1 | TRBV19 | many | CASSSWGRKGFGEQFF | TGTGCCAGTTCCTCATGGGGCAGGAAGGGATTTGGTGAGCAGTTCTTC
TRBD1 | TRBJ1-1 | TRBV18 | NA | CASSLSSGATGGGIDTEAFF | TGTGCCAGCTCGCTTTCAAGCGGAGCAACAGGGGGAGGAATCGACACTGAAGCTTTCTTT
TRBD1 | TRBJ1-1 | TRBV19 | many | CASSSRRTGENTEAFF | TGTGCCAGTAGTTCCCGCAGGACAGGGGAGAACACTGAAGCTTTCTTT